This T cell receptor (beta chain) is drawn from a study of blood T cell repertoires in COVID-19. Trimming shortened V by 3 bases and J by 4 bases, and 13 bases separated the two germline ends. The CDR3 has 14 amino acids. CDR1 is SGDLS, CDR2 YYNGEE, per germline. Some clones are missing from TCRdb's copy, which holds only in-frame ones; the method was immunoSEQ multiplex PCR. The repertoire holds about 220,000 clones, with approximately 78% as singletons. The sample taken for sequencing was peripheral blood. This sequence originates from an older woman with COVID-19, enrolled during active disease. This chain uses TRBV9 with TRBJ1-1; weak D call: TRBD1 (6 bases). For the CDR3, the DNA is TGTGCCAGCAGCGAGACAGGATTTATCACTGAAGCTTTCTTT. It is translated as CASSETGFITEAFF. The variable domain in full, with the rest retrieved from reference TRBV9 and TRBJ1-1, is DSGVTQTPKHLITATGQRVTLRCSPRSGDLSVYWYQQSLDQGLQFLIQYYNGEERAKGNILERFSAQQFPDLHSELNLSSLELGDSALYFCASSETGFITEAFFGQGTRLTVV.